This T cell receptor beta chain was retrieved from a study of T cells in Graves' hyperthyroidism and ophthalmopathy. Researchers amplified the TCR beta CDR3 regions from RNA transcripts. TCR CDR3 underwent first-round RT-PCR with the HTBI primer set. TCRdb reprocessed the multiplex PCR reads via MiXCR and lists one record per CDR3 protein. In the table there are over 300,000 distinct CDR3 sequences, approximately 15% of which are singletons. This CDR3 region has 15 residues. The V segment lost 3 bases and the J segment 5 bases; nucleotides outside the gene matches: 9. Looked up from germline, CDR1 is KGHSH and CDR2 is LQKENI. This clonotype was counted many times.

The sequencing sample was made of blood. The chain is built from TRBV18 and TRBJ1-1, with 7 bases lining up with TRBD1. The sequence was obtained from a woman aged 60 to 75 with Graves' hyperthyroidism. The chain's CDR3 is CASSPRGQAGTEAFF. The CDR3 DNA reads as TGTGCCAGCTCACCGAGAGGACAGGCTGGGACTGAAGCTTTCTTT.